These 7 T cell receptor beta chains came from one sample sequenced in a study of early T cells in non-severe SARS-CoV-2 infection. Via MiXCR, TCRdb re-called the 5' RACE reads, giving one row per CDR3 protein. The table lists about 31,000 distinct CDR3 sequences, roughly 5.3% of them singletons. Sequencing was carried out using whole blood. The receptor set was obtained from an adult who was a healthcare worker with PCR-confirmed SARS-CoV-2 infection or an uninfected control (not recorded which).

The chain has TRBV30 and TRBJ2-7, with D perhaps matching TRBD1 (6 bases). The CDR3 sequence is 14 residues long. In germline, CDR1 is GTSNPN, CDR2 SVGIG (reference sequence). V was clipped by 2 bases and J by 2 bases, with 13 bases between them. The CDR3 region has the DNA TGTGCCTGGAGTCGAAGGGGGACAACCTACGAGCAGTACTTC. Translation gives CAWSRRGTTYEQYF.

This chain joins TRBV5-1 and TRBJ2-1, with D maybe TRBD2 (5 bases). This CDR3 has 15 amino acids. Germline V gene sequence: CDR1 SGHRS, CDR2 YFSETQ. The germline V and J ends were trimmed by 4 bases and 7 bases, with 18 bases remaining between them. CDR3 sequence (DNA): TGCGCCAGCAGCCCGGGATTAGTCCCGACTAATGAGCAGTTCTTC. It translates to CASSPGLVPTNEQFF. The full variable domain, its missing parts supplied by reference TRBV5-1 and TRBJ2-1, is KAGVTQTPRYLIKTRGQQVTLSCSPISGHRSVSWYQQTPGQGLQFLFEYFSETQRNKGNFPGRFSGRQFSNSRSEMNVSTLELGDSALYLCASSPGLVPTNEQFFGPGTRLTVL.

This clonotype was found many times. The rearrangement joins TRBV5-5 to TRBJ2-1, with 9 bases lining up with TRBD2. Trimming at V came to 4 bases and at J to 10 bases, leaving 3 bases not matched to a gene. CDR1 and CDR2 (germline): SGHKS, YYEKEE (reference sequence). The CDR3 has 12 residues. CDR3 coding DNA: TGTGCCAGCAGCCGGCTAGCGGGAGAGCAGTTCTTC. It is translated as CASSRLAGEQFF.

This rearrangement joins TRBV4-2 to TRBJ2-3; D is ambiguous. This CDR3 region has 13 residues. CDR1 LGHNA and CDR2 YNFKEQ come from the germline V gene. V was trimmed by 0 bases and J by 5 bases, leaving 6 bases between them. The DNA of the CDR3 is TGTGCCAGCAGCCAAGAGGAAGGAGATACGCAGTATTTT. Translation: CASSQEEGDTQYF.

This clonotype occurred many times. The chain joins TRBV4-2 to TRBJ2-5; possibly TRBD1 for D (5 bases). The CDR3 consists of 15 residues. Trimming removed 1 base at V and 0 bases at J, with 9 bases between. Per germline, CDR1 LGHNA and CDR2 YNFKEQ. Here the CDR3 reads CASSQGDSHQETQYF. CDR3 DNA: TGTGCCAGCAGCCAAGGAGACAGCCACCAAGAGACCCAGTACTTC.

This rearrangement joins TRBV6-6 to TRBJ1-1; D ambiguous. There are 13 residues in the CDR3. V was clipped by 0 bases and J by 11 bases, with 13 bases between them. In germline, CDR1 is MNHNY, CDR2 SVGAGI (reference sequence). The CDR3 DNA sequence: TGTGCCAGCAGTTACTCGACCGGGATGGACGCTTTCTTT. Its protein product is CASSYSTGMDAFF.

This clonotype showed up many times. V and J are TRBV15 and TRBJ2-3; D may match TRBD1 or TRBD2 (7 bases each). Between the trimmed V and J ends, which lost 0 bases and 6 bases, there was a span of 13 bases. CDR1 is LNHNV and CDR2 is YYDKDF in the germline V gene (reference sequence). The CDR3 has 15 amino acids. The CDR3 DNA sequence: TGTGCCACCAGCAGAGATGCCAGGGGGGGTGATACGCAGTATTTT. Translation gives CATSRDARGGDTQYF.